This TCR beta chain was documented in a study of CD8 T cells in ankylosing spondylitis. Study findings and constraints: Disease-linked clones reportedly showed significant enrichment in matched ankylosing spondylitis synovial fluid.

With V trimmed by 5 bases and J by 1 base, 6 bases remained unmatched. The CDR3 runs to 17 residues. Germline loops: CDR1 MNHNS, CDR2 SASEGT. This clonotype has a count of ten or more. The antigen remains unidentified. TCRdb recomputed calls from the 5' RACE reads with MiXCR, one row per CDR3 protein. Of about 300,000 distinct CDR3 sequences in the sample, roughly 11% were seen once. The V call is TRBV6-1, the J call TRBJ1-6, with 9 bases fitting TRBD1. The origin of this receptor is a female donor with ankylosing spondylitis or in good health (not recorded which). Sequencing used blood, either unsorted or a sorted T cell fraction (not recorded which). The CDR3 region is CASSPPDRGSYNSPLHF. DNA of the CDR3: TGTGCCAGCAGTCCCCCCGACAGGGGGTCCTATAATTCACCCCTCCACTTT.